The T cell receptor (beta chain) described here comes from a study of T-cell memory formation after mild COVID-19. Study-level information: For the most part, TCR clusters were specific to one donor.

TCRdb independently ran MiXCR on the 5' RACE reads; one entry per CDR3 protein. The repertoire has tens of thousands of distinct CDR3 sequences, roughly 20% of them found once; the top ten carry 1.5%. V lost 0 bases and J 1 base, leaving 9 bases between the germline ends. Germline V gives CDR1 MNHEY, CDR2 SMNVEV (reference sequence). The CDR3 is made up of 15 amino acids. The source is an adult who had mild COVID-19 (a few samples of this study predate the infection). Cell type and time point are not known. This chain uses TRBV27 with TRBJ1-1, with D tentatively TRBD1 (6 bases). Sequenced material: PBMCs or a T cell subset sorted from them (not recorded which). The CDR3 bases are TGTGCCAGCAGTTTATCTGGAGGGGGGAACACTGAAGCTTTCTTT. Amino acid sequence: CASSLSGGGNTEAFF.